These 2 T cell receptor beta chains were all obtained from the same sample, sequenced in a study of T cell repertoires in cytomegalovirus infection. Their target antigens are unknown. MiXCR, applied by TCRdb to the reads, yields one record per CDR3 protein. The table lists about 890,000 distinct CDR3 sequences, less than 40% of them singletons. Sequenced material: cultured CD8+ T cells from PBMCs, taken from culture after CMV antigen stimulation. These receptors were obtained from a human donor in good health (CMV status not recorded). Some clones in this sample may be carry-over from other donors' samples.

This clonotype was seen more than once but under ten times. V gene TRBV12-3 or TRBV12-4 combines with J gene TRBJ2-1, with D possibly TRBD1 on 5 matching bases. CDR3 length equals 15 residues. The V gene lost 1 base and the J gene lost 2 bases, with 9 bases spanning the gap. The CDR3, as DNA: TGTGCCAGCAGTTTAGAGGGGATGGCCTACAATGAGCAGTTCTTC. It is translated as CASSLEGMAYNEQFF.

The rearrangement joins TRBV5-6 to TRBJ1-4, with 7 bases identical to TRBD1. The CDR3 is 17 residues long. V trimming: 4 bases; J trimming: 0 bases; junction bases outside the gene matches: 9. The germline gives CDR1 SGHDT, CDR2 YYEEEE. CDR3 coding DNA: TGTGCCAGCAGCGGGCCCGGGGGACAGTCAACTAATGAAAAACTGTTTTTT. Translating it yields CASSGPGGQSTNEKLFF.